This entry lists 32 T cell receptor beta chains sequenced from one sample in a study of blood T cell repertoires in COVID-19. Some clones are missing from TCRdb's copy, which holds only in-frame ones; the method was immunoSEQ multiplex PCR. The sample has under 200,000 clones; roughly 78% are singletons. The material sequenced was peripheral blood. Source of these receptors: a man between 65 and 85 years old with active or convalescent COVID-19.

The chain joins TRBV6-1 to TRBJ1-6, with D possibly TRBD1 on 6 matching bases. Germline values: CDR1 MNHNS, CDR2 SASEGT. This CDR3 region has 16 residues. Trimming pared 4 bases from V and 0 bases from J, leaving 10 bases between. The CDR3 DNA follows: TGTGCCAGCAGTGGCGACAGGAACTCCTATAATTCACCCCTCCACTTT. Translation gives CASSGDRNSYNSPLHF.

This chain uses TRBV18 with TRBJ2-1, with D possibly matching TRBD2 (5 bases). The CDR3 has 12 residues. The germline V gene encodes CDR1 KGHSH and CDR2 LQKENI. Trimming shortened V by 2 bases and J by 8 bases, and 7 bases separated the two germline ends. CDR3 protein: CASSPGSDEQFF. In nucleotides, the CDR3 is TGTGCCAGCTCACCAGGGAGCGATGAGCAGTTCTTC.

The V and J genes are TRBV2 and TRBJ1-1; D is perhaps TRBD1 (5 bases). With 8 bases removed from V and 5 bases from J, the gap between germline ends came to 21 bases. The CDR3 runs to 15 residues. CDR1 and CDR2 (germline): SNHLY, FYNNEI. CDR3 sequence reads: CASSSRALLGTEAFF. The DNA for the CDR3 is TGTGCCAGCTCTTCCAGGGCCCTATTAGGTACTGAAGCTTTCTTT. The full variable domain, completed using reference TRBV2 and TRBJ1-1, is EPEVTQTPSHQVTQMGQEVILRCVPISNHLYFYWYRQILGQKVEFLVSFYNNEISEKSEIFDDQFSVERPDGSNFTLKIRSTKLEDSAMYFCASSSRALLGTEAFFGQGTRLTVV.

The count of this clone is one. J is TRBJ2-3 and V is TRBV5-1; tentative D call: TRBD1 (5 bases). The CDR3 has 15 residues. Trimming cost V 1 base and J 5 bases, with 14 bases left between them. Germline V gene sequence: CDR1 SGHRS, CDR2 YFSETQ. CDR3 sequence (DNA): TGCGCCAGCAGCTTGTCGGCAGGGTATCGAGATACGCAGTATTTT. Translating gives CASSLSAGYRDTQYF. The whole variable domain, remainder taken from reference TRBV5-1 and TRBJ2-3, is KAGVTQTPRYLIKTRGQQVTLSCSPISGHRSVSWYQQTPGQGLQFLFEYFSETQRNKGNFPGRFSGRQFSNSRSEMNVSTLELGDSALYLCASSLSAGYRDTQYFGPGTRLTVL.

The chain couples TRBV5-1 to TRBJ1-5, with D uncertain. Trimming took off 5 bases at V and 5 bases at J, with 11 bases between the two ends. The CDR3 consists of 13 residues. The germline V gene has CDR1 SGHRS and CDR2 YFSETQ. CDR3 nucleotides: TGCGCCAGCAGTCTACTGGGCGATCAGCCCCAGCATTTT. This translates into CASSLLGDQPQHF.

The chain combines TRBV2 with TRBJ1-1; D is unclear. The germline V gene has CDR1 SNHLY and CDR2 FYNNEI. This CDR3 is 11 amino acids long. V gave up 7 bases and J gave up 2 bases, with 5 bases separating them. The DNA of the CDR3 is TGTGCCAGCACCTACAACACTGAAGCTTTCTTT. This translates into CASTYNTEAFF.

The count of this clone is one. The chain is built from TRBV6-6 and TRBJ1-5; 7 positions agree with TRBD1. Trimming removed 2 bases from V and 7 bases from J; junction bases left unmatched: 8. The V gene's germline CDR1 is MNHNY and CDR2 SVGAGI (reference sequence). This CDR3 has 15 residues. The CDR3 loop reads CASSYTDRDEQPQHF. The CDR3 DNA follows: TGTGCCAGCAGTTACACCGACAGGGATGAGCAGCCCCAGCATTTT.

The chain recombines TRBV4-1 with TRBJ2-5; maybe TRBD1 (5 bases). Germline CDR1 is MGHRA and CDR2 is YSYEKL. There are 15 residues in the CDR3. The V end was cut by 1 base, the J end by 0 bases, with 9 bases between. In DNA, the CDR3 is TGCGCCAGCAGCCAAGGCCAGGGATACCAAGAGACCCAGTACTTC. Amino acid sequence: CASSQGQGYQETQYF.

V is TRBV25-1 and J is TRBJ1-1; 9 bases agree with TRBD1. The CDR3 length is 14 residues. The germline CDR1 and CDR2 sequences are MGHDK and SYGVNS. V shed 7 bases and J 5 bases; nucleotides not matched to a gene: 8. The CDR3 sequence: CASNVQGADTEAFF. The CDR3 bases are TGTGCCAGCAACGTACAGGGGGCGGATACTGAAGCTTTCTTT.

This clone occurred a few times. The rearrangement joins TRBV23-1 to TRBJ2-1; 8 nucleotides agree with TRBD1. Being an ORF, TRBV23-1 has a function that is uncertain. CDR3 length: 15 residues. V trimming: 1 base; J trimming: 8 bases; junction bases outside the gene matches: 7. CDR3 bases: TGCGCCAGCAGTCAATACCGGGACAGGAGTCATGAGCAGTTCTTC. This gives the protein CASSQYRDRSHEQFF.

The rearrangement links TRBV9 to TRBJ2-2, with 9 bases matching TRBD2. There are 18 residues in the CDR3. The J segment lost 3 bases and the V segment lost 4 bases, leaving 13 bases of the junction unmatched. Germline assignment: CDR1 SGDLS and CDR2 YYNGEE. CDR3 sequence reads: CASSRLRGGLMHTGELFF. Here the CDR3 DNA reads TGTGCCAGCAGCCGGCTGCGGGGGGGCCTAATGCACACCGGGGAGCTGTTTTTT.

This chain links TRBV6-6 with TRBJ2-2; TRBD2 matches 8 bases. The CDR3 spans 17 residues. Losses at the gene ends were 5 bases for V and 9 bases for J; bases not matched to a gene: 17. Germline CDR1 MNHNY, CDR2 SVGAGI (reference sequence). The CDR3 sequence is CASSLLSGVGDWRELFF. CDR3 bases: TGTGCCAGCAGTCTACTTAGCGGGGTTGGGGACTGGAGGGAGCTGTTTTTT.

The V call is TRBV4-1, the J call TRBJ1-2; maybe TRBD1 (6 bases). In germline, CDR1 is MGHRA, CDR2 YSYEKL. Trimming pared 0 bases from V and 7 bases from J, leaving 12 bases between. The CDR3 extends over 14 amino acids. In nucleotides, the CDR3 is TGCGCCAGCAGCCAAGATGAGAGGGGGTCTGGCTACACCTTC. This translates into CASSQDERGSGYTF.

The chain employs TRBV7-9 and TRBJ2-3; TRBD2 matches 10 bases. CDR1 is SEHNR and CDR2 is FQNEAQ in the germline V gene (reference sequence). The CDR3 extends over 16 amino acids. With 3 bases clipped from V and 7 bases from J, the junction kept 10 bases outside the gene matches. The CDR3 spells CASSLTQGLAKYTQYF. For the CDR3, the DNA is TGTGCCAGCAGCTTGACCCAGGGACTAGCGAAATATACGCAGTATTTT.

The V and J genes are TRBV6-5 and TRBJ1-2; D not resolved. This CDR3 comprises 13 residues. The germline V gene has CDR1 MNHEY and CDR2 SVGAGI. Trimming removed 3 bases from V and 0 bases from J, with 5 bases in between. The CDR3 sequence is CASSYQANYGYTF. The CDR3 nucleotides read TGTGCCAGCAGTTATCAGGCTAACTATGGCTACACCTTC.

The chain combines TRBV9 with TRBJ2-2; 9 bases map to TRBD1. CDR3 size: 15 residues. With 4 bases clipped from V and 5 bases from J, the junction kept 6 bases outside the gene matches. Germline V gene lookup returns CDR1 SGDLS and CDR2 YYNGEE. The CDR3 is CASSTRQGDTGELFF. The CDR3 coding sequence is TGTGCCAGCAGCACCCGACAGGGGGATACCGGGGAGCTGTTTTTT.

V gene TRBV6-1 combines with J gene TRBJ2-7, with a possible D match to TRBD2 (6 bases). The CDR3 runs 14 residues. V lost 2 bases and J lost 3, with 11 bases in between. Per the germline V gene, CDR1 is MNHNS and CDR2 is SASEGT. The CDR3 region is CASSERAGRYEQYF. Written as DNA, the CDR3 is TGTGCCAGCAGTGAACGAGCGGGTCGCTACGAGCAGTACTTC.

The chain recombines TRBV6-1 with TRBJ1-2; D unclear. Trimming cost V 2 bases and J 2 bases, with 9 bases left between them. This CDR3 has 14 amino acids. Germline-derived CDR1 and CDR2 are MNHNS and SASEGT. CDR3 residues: CASSEFAGNYGYTF. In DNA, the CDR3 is TGTGCCAGCAGTGAATTCGCCGGGAACTATGGCTACACCTTC.

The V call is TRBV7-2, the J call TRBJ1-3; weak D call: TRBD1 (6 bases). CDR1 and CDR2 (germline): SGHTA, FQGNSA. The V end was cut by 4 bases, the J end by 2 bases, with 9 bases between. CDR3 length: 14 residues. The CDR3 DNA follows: TGTGCCAGCAGCTCCGGACAGCCTGGAAACACCATATATTTT. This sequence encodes CASSSGQPGNTIYF. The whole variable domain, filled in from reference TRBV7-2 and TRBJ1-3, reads GAGVSQSPSNKVTEKGKDVELRCDPISGHTALYWYRQSLGQGLEFLIYFQGNSAPDKSGLPSDRFSAERTGGSVSTLTIQRTQQEDSAVYLCASSSGQPGNTIYFGEGSWLTVV.

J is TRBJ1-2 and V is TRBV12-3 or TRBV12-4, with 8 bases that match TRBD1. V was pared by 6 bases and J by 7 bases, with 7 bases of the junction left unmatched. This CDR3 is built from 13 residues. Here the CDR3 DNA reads TGTGCCAGCAGGTCGGACAGGGTAGGTGGCTACACCTTC. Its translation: CASRSDRVGGYTF.

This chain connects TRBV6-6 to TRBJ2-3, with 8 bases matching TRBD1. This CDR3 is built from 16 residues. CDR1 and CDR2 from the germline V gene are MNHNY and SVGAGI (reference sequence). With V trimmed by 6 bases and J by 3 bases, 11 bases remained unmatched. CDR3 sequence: CASRPRTGTFTDTQYF. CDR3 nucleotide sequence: TGTGCCAGCAGACCGAGGACAGGGACCTTTACAGATACGCAGTATTTT.

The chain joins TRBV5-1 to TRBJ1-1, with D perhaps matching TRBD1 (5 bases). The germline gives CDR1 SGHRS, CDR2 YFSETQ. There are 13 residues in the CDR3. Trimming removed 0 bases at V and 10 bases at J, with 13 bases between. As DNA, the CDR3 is TGCGCCAGCAGCTTGGACTCTCAGGGTTCAGCTTTCTTT. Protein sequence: CASSLDSQGSAFF.

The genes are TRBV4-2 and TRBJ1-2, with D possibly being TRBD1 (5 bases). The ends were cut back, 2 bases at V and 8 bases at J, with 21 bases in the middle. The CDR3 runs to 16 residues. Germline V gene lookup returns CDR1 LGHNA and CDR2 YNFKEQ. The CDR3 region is CASSQSTRDRAGGYTF. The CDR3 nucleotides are TGTGCCAGCAGCCAATCCACCCGGGACCGCGCGGGGGGCTACACCTTC.

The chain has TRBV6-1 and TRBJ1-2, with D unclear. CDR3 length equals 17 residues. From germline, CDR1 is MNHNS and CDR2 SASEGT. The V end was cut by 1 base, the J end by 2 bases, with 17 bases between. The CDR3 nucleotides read TGTGCCAGCAGTGAAGTATACATTTCGGGAGACAACTATGGCTACACCTTC. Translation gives CASSEVYISGDNYGYTF.

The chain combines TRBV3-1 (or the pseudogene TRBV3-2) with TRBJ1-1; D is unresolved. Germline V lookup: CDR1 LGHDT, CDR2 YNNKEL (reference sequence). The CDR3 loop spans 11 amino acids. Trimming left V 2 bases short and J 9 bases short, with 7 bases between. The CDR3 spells CASSQRWQAFF. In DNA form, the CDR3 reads TGTGCCAGCAGCCAACGTTGGCAAGCTTTCTTT.

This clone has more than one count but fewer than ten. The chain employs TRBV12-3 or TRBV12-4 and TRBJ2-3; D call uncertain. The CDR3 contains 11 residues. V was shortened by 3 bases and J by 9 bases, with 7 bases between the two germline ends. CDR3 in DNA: TGTGCCAGCAGTTTGTTTAGCACGCAGTATTTT. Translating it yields CASSLFSTQYF.

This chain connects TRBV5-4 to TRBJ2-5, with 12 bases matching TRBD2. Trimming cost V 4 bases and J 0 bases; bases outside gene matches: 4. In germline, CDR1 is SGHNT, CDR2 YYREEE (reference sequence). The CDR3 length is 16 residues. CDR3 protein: CASSPTSGGYQETQYF. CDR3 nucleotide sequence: TGTGCCAGCAGCCCCACTAGCGGGGGGTACCAAGAGACCCAGTACTTC.

The CDR3 sequence is CASSDSGRGFPGELFF. Written as DNA, the CDR3 is TGTGCCAGCAGCGACTCCGGGAGGGGTTTTCCCGGGGAGCTGTTTTTT. The chain uses TRBV7-6 and TRBJ2-2; 8 bases are a match to TRBD2. The CDR3 is 16 amino acids. V was pared by 5 bases and J by 6 bases, with 11 bases of the junction left unmatched. Germline-derived CDR1 and CDR2 are SGHVS and FNYEAQ.

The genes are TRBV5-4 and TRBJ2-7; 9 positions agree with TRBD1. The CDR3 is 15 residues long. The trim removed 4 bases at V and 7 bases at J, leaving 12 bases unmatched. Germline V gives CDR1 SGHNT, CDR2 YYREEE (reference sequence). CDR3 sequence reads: CASSPGGQGLWEQYF. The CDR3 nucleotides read TGTGCCAGCAGCCCGGGGGGACAGGGCCTATGGGAGCAGTACTTC. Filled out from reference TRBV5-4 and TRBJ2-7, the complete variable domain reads ETGVTQSPTHLIKTRGQQVTLRCSSQSGHNTVSWYQQALGQGPQFIFQYYREEENGRGNFPPRFSGLQFPNYSSELNVNALELDDSALYLCASSPGGQGLWEQYFGPGTRLTVT.

The CDR3 reads CASSLQGAWSDTQYF. As DNA, the CDR3 is TGTGCCAGCAGCCTACAGGGGGCTTGGTCGGATACGCAGTATTTT. The chain links TRBV3-1 (or the pseudogene TRBV3-2) to TRBJ2-3; the match to TRBD1 covers 9 bases. CDR3 size: 15 residues. V dropped 4 bases and J dropped 6; count of bases not matched to a gene: 8. Germline CDR1 reads LGHDT; CDR2 reads YNNKEL (reference sequence).

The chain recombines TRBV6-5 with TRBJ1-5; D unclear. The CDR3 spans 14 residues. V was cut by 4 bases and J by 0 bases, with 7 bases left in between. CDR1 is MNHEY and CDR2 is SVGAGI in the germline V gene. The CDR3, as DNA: TGTGCCAGCAGTTCCCGGGATAGCAATCAGCCCCAGCATTTT. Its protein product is CASSSRDSNQPQHF.

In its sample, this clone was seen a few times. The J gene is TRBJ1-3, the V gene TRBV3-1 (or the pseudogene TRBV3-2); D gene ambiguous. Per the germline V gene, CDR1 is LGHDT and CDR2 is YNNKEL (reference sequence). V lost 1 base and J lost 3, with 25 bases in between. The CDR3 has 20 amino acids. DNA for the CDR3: TGTGCCAGCAGCCAAGGCTCGAGGTCTCAGCCCACTCCGAGTGGAAACACCATATATTTT. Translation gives CASSQGSRSQPTPSGNTIYF.